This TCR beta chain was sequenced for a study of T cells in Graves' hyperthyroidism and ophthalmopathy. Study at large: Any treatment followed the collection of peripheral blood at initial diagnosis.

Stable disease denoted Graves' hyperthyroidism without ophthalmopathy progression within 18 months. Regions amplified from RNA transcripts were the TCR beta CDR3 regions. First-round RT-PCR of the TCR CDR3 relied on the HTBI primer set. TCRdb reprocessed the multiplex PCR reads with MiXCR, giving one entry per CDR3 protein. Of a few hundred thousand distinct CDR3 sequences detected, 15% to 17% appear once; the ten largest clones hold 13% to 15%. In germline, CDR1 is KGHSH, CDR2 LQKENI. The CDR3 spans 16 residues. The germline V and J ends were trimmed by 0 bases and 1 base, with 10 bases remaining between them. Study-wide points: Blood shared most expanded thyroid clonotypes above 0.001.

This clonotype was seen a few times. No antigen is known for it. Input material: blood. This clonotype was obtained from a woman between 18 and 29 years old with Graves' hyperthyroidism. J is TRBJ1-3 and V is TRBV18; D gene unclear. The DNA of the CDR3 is TGTGCCAGCTCACCACCGAAAGGAAAATCTGGAAACACCATATATTTT. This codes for CASSPPKGKSGNTIYF.